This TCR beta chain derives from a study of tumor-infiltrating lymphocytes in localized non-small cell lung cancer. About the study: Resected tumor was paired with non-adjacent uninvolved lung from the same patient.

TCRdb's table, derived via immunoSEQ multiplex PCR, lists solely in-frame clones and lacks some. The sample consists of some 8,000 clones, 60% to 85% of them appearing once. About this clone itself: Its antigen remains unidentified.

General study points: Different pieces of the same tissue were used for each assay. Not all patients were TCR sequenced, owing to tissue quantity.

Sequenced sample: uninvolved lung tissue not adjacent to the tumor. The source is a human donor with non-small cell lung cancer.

CDR3 nucleotides: TGTGCCAGCAGCCTGGGCAGGGATCAGCCCCAGCATTTT. This codes for CASSLGRDQPQHF. This rearrangement joins TRBV7-2 to TRBJ1-5; TRBD1 is a possible D gene (5 bases). Germline loops: CDR1 SGHTA, CDR2 FQGNSA. This CDR3 region has 13 residues. The V end was cut by 5 bases, the J end by 5 bases, with 10 bases between. Supplemented by reference TRBV7-2 and TRBJ1-5, the full variable domain reads GAGVSQSPSNKVTEKGKDVELRCDPISGHTALYWYRQSLGQGLEFLIYFQGNSAPDKSGLPSDRFSAERTGGSVSTLTIQRTQQEDSAVYLCASSLGRDQPQHFGDGTRLSIL.